This TCR beta chain was recovered during a study of breast tumors, draining lymph nodes, adjacent tissues. Breast cancer patients provided tissue from their axillary draining lymph nodes. CDR1 SGHNT and CDR2 YYREEE come from the germline V gene (reference sequence). The germline V and J ends were trimmed by 4 bases and 5 bases, with 13 bases remaining between them. The CDR3 is 13 amino acids. This clonotype was detected many times. One entry per CDR3 protein results from TCRdb running MiXCR on the multiplex PCR reads. The table lists some 110,000 distinct CDR3 sequences, more than 30% of them singletons, with under 6.5% in the top ten.

The sequence derives from a female donor with breast cancer. Some clones in this sample may be carry-over from other donors' samples. Sequenced: axillary lymph node tissue. The chain combines TRBV5-4 with TRBJ2-7, with a weak D call TRBD1 (6 bases). CDR3 amino acids: CASSAAGVDEQYF. CDR3 nucleotides: TGTGCCAGCAGCGCGGCAGGGGTGGACGAGCAGTACTTC.